This T cell receptor (beta chain) was sequenced in a study of T-cell reconstitution after alpha-beta-depleted transplantation in children. There are 15 residues in the CDR3. The germline V gene encodes CDR1 GTSNPN and CDR2 SVGIG (reference sequence). Comment on this clonotype: A much more abundant neighbour one base away suggests this may be a read error.

Researchers prepared the TCRbeta library using unique molecular identifiers, the study reports. TCRdb reprocessed the PCR reads via MiXCR and lists one record per CDR3 protein. Of about 230,000 distinct CDR3 sequences listed, 9% to 10% were seen once; the top ten hold about 4.8%. Sequencing used PBMCs from the stem cell graft donor, obtained from the stem cell graft. The clonotype was recovered from a human donor who donated a stem cell graft to a child with SCID. The J gene is TRBJ1-4, the V gene TRBV30; tentatively, D is TRBD1 (6 bases). The CDR3 spells CAWSGENRANEKPFF. The CDR3 DNA reads as TGTGCCTGGAGCGGGGAGAACAGGGCTAATGAAAAACCGTTTTTT.